This TCR beta chain stems from a study of blood T cell repertoires in COVID-19. This table comes from immunoSEQ multiplex PCR, and its TCRdb copy is limited to in-frame clones, with some not included. The sample contains under 200,000 clones, 70% to 85% of which appear only once. This CDR3 has 12 amino acids. Germline V gives CDR1 SEHNR, CDR2 FQNEAQ (reference sequence). The V end was cut by 5 bases, the J end by 3 bases, with 5 bases between. The sequence was collected from a man in his fifties or sixties who had recovered from COVID-19. Sequenced sample: PBMCs or T cells enriched from blood (not recorded which). The rearrangement links TRBV7-9 to TRBJ1-5; no clear D gene. Written as DNA, the CDR3 is TGTGCCAGCAGCCGGGACAATCAGCCCCAGCATTTT. This encodes CASSRDNQPQHF.